Listed below are T cell receptor beta chains from one sample, sequenced in a study of shared clonotypes between healthy human individuals. Assay used: immunoSEQ multiplex PCR; TCRdb lists only in-frame clones, some missing. Of about 580,000 clones listed, roughly 98% were seen once; the top ten hold 0.3%. Sample: naive CD8+ T cells sorted from blood. The source of these receptors is a man aged 25-45 years in good health. Each CDR3 is given with its conserved first and last residue. The D gene is left open where the match is weak. Only some rows state a clone size, as once, few, many or a class for expanded clones.

d_gene: .; j_gene: TRBJ1-3; abundance: .; v_gene: TRBV7-9; CDR3aa: CASSFREENTIYF; CDR3nt: TGTGCCAGCAGCTTTAGGGAGGAAAACACCATATATTTT
d_gene: TRBD2; j_gene: TRBJ2-1; abundance: .; v_gene: TRBV2; CDR3aa: CASSYREENFGHEQFF; CDR3nt: TGTGCCAGCAGTTACCGGGAGGAGAATTTCGGGCATGAGCAGTTCTTC
d_gene: TRBD1; j_gene: TRBJ1-3; abundance: .; v_gene: TRBV9; CDR3aa: CASSLTGLGNTIYF; CDR3nt: TGTGCCAGCAGCCTGACAGGGTTGGGAAACACCATATATTTT
d_gene: .; j_gene: TRBJ1-2; abundance: .; v_gene: TRBV7-9; CDR3aa: CASSYDIVHYGYTF; CDR3nt: TGTGCCAGCAGCTACGACATCGTTCACTATGGCTACACCTTC
d_gene: .; j_gene: TRBJ2-5; abundance: .; v_gene: TRBV11-2; CDR3aa: CASSPGRAGVETQYF; CDR3nt: TGTGCCAGCAGCCCAGGAAGGGCAGGCGTGGAGACCCAGTACTTC
d_gene: TRBD2; j_gene: TRBJ2-3; abundance: .; v_gene: TRBV9; CDR3aa: CASSVGLAGVRDTQYF; CDR3nt: TGTGCCAGCAGCGTAGGACTAGCGGGAGTAAGGGATACGCAGTATTTT
d_gene: .; j_gene: TRBJ1-1; abundance: .; v_gene: TRBV28; CDR3aa: CASSPSKSMNTEAFF; CDR3nt: TGTGCCAGCAGTCCTTCTAAGTCGATGAACACTGAAGCTTTCTTT
d_gene: .; j_gene: TRBJ1-1; abundance: .; v_gene: TRBV9; CDR3aa: CATRETRVTEAFF; CDR3nt: TGTGCCACCCGGGAAACCCGCGTGACTGAAGCTTTCTTT
d_gene: .; j_gene: TRBJ2-6; abundance: .; v_gene: TRBV5-4; CDR3aa: CASSLRGAGANVLTF; CDR3nt: TGTGCCAGCAGCTTAAGAGGGGCTGGGGCCAACGTCCTGACTTTC
d_gene: TRBD1; j_gene: TRBJ1-5; abundance: .; v_gene: TRBV6-5; CDR3aa: CASSRGTDPDQPQHF; CDR3nt: TGTGCCAGCAGTAGGGGGACAGACCCCGATCAGCCCCAGCATTTT
d_gene: .; j_gene: TRBJ1-2; abundance: .; v_gene: TRBV9; CDR3aa: CASSVARTRGPYGYTF; CDR3nt: TGTGCCAGCAGCGTAGCCCGGACACGTGGCCCTTATGGCTACACCTTC
d_gene: .; j_gene: TRBJ2-7; abundance: .; v_gene: TRBV2; CDR3aa: CATKGSPHEQYF; CDR3nt: TGTGCCACAAAGGGGAGTCCCCACGAGCAGTACTTC
d_gene: TRBD2; j_gene: TRBJ2-1; abundance: .; v_gene: TRBV7-3; CDR3aa: CASSSIAGGLKNEQFF; CDR3nt: TGTGCCAGCAGCTCAATAGCGGGAGGGCTCAAGAATGAGCAGTTCTTC
d_gene: .; j_gene: TRBJ1-2; abundance: .; v_gene: TRBV6-5; CDR3aa: CASSYSDGAGFDYTF; CDR3nt: TGTGCCAGCAGTTACTCGGACGGGGCAGGATTTGACTACACCTTC
d_gene: .; j_gene: TRBJ2-1; abundance: .; v_gene: TRBV7-9; CDR3aa: CASTRDTISDEQFF; CDR3nt: TGTGCCAGTACCCGGGACACCATCTCGGATGAGCAGTTCTTC
d_gene: .; j_gene: TRBJ1-1; abundance: once; v_gene: TRBV19; CDR3aa: CASSIVWLTEKNTEAFF; CDR3nt: TGTGCCAGTAGTATAGTGTGGCTAACTGAAAAGAACACTGAAGCTTTCTTT
d_gene: .; j_gene: TRBJ1-1; abundance: .; v_gene: TRBV6-1; CDR3aa: CASSDRGNEAFF; CDR3nt: TGTGCCAGCAGTGACAGGGGCAATGAAGCTTTCTTT
d_gene: .; j_gene: TRBJ2-7; abundance: .; v_gene: TRBV5-1; CDR3aa: CASSLAQGYEQYF; CDR3nt: TGCGCCAGCAGCTTGGCCCAGGGCTACGAGCAGTACTTC
d_gene: TRBD1; j_gene: TRBJ1-1; abundance: .; v_gene: TRBV10-3; CDR3aa: CAIREGQLNTEAFF; CDR3nt: TGTGCCATCAGAGAGGGACAGTTGAACACTGAAGCTTTCTTT
d_gene: TRBD1; j_gene: TRBJ2-7; abundance: .; v_gene: TRBV27; CDR3aa: CASKAGTGGSEQYF; CDR3nt: TGTGCCAGCAAGGCCGGGACAGGGGGGAGCGAGCAGTACTTC
d_gene: .; j_gene: TRBJ1-3; abundance: .; v_gene: TRBV15; CDR3aa: CATSMSTVSGNTIYF; CDR3nt: TGTGCCACCAGCATGAGTACAGTCTCTGGAAACACCATATATTTT
d_gene: TRBD2; j_gene: TRBJ2-7; abundance: .; v_gene: TRBV7-8; CDR3aa: CASRASGATYEQYF; CDR3nt: TGTGCCAGCAGAGCTAGCGGGGCTACCTACGAGCAGTACTTC
d_gene: .; j_gene: TRBJ2-1; abundance: once; v_gene: TRBV11-2; CDR3aa: CASSQQGSEQFF; CDR3nt: TGTGCCAGCAGCCAACAGGGTTCTGAGCAGTTCTTC
d_gene: .; j_gene: TRBJ1-5; abundance: .; v_gene: TRBV7-9; CDR3aa: CASSLGGGGNQPQHF; CDR3nt: TGTGCCAGCAGCTTAGGAGGGGGGGGCAATCAGCCCCAGCATTTT
d_gene: .; j_gene: TRBJ2-3; abundance: .; v_gene: TRBV5-1; CDR3aa: CASSSLWTAGGEEDTQYF; CDR3nt: TGCGCCAGCAGCTCGCTATGGACGGCCGGAGGGGAAGAGGATACGCAGTATTTT
d_gene: TRBD2; j_gene: TRBJ2-1; abundance: .; v_gene: TRBV11-2; CDR3aa: CASSKGDVAGGPSYNEQFF; CDR3nt: TGTGCCAGCAGCAAAGGTGACGTAGCGGGAGGGCCTTCCTACAATGAGCAGTTCTTC
d_gene: .; j_gene: TRBJ1-4; abundance: .; v_gene: TRBV28; CDR3aa: CASTMGGTNEKLFF; CDR3nt: TGTGCCAGCACCATGGGGGGCACTAATGAAAAACTGTTTTTT
d_gene: .; j_gene: TRBJ1-3; abundance: .; v_gene: TRBV7-9; CDR3aa: CASRVSGTVSGNTIYF; CDR3nt: TGTGCCAGCAGGGTCTCCGGGACGGTCTCTGGAAACACCATATATTTT
d_gene: .; j_gene: TRBJ2-2; abundance: .; v_gene: TRBV6-5; CDR3aa: CASSYSGTHNTGELFF; CDR3nt: TGTGCCAGCAGTTATAGTGGGACACATAACACCGGGGAGCTGTTTTTT
d_gene: .; j_gene: TRBJ2-3; abundance: .; v_gene: TRBV27; CDR3aa: CASSLGSGDTQYF; CDR3nt: TGTGCCAGCAGTTTAGGAAGCGGCGATACGCAGTATTTT
d_gene: .; j_gene: TRBJ2-1; abundance: .; v_gene: TRBV27; CDR3aa: CASSWDNRNEQFF; CDR3nt: TGTGCCAGCAGTTGGGACAATCGCAATGAGCAGTTCTTC
d_gene: .; j_gene: TRBJ2-1; abundance: .; v_gene: TRBV11-2; CDR3aa: CASAFLGENEQFF; CDR3nt: TGTGCCAGCGCCTTCCTGGGGGAAAATGAGCAGTTCTTC
d_gene: TRBD1; j_gene: TRBJ2-1; abundance: once; v_gene: TRBV11-3; CDR3aa: CASSSRDRVLGEQFF; CDR3nt: TGTGCCAGCAGCTCCCGGGACAGGGTTTTGGGTGAGCAGTTCTTC
d_gene: TRBD2; j_gene: TRBJ2-1; abundance: .; v_gene: TRBV5-1; CDR3aa: CASSLSLAGEEYNEQFF; CDR3nt: TGCGCCAGCAGCTTGAGTCTAGCGGGAGAGGAATACAATGAGCAGTTCTTC
d_gene: TRBD1; j_gene: TRBJ1-5; abundance: .; v_gene: TRBV5-6; CDR3aa: CASSSGTGNQPQHF; CDR3nt: TGTGCCAGCAGCTCCGGGACAGGGAATCAGCCCCAGCATTTT
d_gene: .; j_gene: TRBJ2-5; abundance: .; v_gene: TRBV9; CDR3aa: CASSVKRGDDQETQYF; CDR3nt: TGTGCCAGCAGCGTAAAGAGGGGGGACGATCAAGAGACCCAGTACTTC
d_gene: .; j_gene: TRBJ2-7; abundance: .; v_gene: TRBV15; CDR3aa: CATSRDIGGHYEQYF; CDR3nt: TGTGCCACCAGCAGAGATATAGGCGGGCACTACGAGCAGTACTTC
d_gene: .; j_gene: TRBJ2-2; abundance: .; v_gene: TRBV9; CDR3aa: CASSTTGELFF; CDR3nt: TGTGCCAGCAGCACTACCGGGGAGCTGTTTTTT
d_gene: TRBD2; j_gene: TRBJ2-1; abundance: .; v_gene: TRBV27; CDR3aa: CASSSGLAGYSYNEQFF; CDR3nt: TGTGCCAGCAGTTCCGGATTAGCGGGGTACTCCTACAATGAGCAGTTCTTC
d_gene: TRBD1; j_gene: TRBJ1-2; abundance: .; v_gene: TRBV27; CDR3aa: CASGPMTGASNYGYTF; CDR3nt: TGTGCCAGCGGACCGATGACAGGGGCTTCTAACTATGGCTACACCTTC
d_gene: TRBD2; j_gene: TRBJ2-7; abundance: .; v_gene: TRBV29-1; CDR3aa: CSVELTSGKLHEQYF; CDR3nt: TGCAGCGTTGAGTTGACTAGCGGGAAACTTCACGAGCAGTACTTC
d_gene: .; j_gene: TRBJ2-2; abundance: .; v_gene: TRBV9; CDR3aa: CASSVGITGELFF; CDR3nt: TGTGCCAGCAGCGTCGGAATTACCGGGGAGCTGTTTTTT
d_gene: .; j_gene: TRBJ1-3; abundance: .; v_gene: TRBV18; CDR3aa: CASSLDSSSGNTIYF; CDR3nt: TGTGCCAGCTCACTGGACAGCTCCTCTGGAAACACCATATATTTT
d_gene: .; j_gene: TRBJ1-1; abundance: .; v_gene: TRBV7-9; CDR3aa: CASSGPGALTEAFF; CDR3nt: TGTGCCAGCAGCGGTCCGGGGGCTTTGACTGAAGCTTTCTTT
d_gene: TRBD2; j_gene: TRBJ2-7; abundance: .; v_gene: TRBV5-5; CDR3aa: CASSLGTSDYEQYF; CDR3nt: TGTGCCAGCAGCTTGGGGACTAGCGATTACGAGCAGTACTTC
d_gene: .; j_gene: TRBJ2-2; abundance: .; v_gene: TRBV5-1; CDR3aa: CASSLVAGTAGELFF; CDR3nt: TGCGCCAGCAGCTTGGTCGCAGGGACGGCCGGGGAGCTGTTTTTT